One TCR beta chain is described in this entry. These data come from a study of blood T cell repertoires in COVID-19. Whole-study context: The United States, Italy and Spain provided the acute and convalescent COVID-19 samples. T cells, B-cell-depleted T cells, or PBMCs provided the cDNA or gDNA that served as material.

Per the study methods: Reference gene primers were amplified, and this amplification served to estimate nucleated cell counts. Repertoires were generated with immunoSEQ multiplex PCR, while TCRdb's copy carries only in-frame clones and drops some. From that table come the V and J calls and clone size; the DNA was used to work out D and trimming. The data hold 59,000 or so clones, with around 79% observed a single time. CDR1 SGHDN and CDR2 FVKESK come from the germline V gene. Trimming removed 1 base at V and 11 bases at J, with 23 bases between. The length of the CDR3 is 16 residues. The chain is built from TRBV14 and TRBJ1-1; a weak D match, TRBD1 (6 bases). Sequencing was performed on peripheral blood. The source is a woman in her 50s with active or convalescent COVID-19. The CDR3 nucleotides read TGTGCCAGCAGCCAAGTACAGGGTTGGCCAAATAACCTGGCTTTCTTT. Protein sequence: CASSQVQGWPNNLAFF.